The rows below give T cell receptor beta chains drawn from one sample of a study of blood T cell repertoires in COVID-19. Only in-frame clones appear in the TCRdb table, and some are missing; sequencing was by immunoSEQ multiplex PCR. Here the sample spans around 130,000 clones, around nine tenths being singletons. Sequenced sample: peripheral blood. Every receptor here comes from a man aged 65 to 79 with active COVID-19. The CDR3 runs from the conserved cysteine through the conserved F or W. D genes are given only for firm matches. Part of the rows lack a size; the others show once, few, many or a class for expanded clones.

CDR3 protein	CDR3 DNA	D gene	V gene	J gene	clone size
CASSALGAGSRNEQFF	TGTGCCAGCAGTGCGTTAGGGGCCGGGAGTAGGAATGAGCAGTTCTTC	.	TRBV27	TRBJ2-1	.
CAEGGTEAFF	TGTGCCGAAGGAGGCACTGAAGCTTTCTTT	.	TRBV2	TRBJ1-1	.
CASSLKGDLYGYTF	TGCGCCAGCAGCTTGAAGGGGGATCTCTATGGCTACACCTTC	.	TRBV5-1	TRBJ1-2	.
CASSASGRRDYEQYF	TGTGCCAGCAGTGCTAGCGGGAGAAGGGACTACGAGCAGTACTTC	TRBD2	TRBV6-2/TRBV6-3	TRBJ2-7	.
CASSRRTSGLTGELFF	TGTGCCAGCAGTCGAAGGACTAGCGGACTCACCGGGGAGCTGTTTTTT	TRBD2	TRBV6-2/TRBV6-3	TRBJ2-2	.
CASSLQSGNPLGTGELFF	TGTGCCAGCAGTTTACAGAGCGGGAATCCCCTCGGCACCGGGGAGCTGTTTTTT	TRBD2	TRBV28	TRBJ2-2	.
CASSRRSPRGSYEQYF	TGTGCCAGCAGCCGAAGGAGCCCCAGGGGCTCCTACGAGCAGTACTTC	.	TRBV3-1/TRBV3-2	TRBJ2-7	few
CASSIGTGIPSGKNIQYF	TGTGCCAGTAGTATAGGCACAGGGATACCTAGCGGCAAAAACATTCAGTACTTC	.	TRBV19	TRBJ2-4	.
CASSESGGLNYEQYF	TGCGCCAGCAGTGAGTCCGGCGGTTTGAACTACGAGCAGTACTTC	.	TRBV10-2	TRBJ2-7	once
CASSQGGTGRNTQYF	TGTGCCAGCAGCCAAGGGGGGACGGGGAGGAATACGCAGTATTTT	.	TRBV3-1/TRBV3-2	TRBJ2-3	.
CASSLSQGLNQPQHF	TGTGCCAGCAGTTTAAGCCAGGGACTCAATCAGCCCCAGCATTTT	.	TRBV28	TRBJ1-5	.
CASSYSGAPTYEQYF	TGTGCCAGCAGTTACTCAGGGGCTCCTACCTACGAGCAGTACTTC	.	TRBV6-6	TRBJ2-7	.
CASSSMGGPYGYTF	TGTGCCAGCAGCTCAATGGGGGGGCCCTATGGCTACACCTTC	.	TRBV3-1/TRBV3-2	TRBJ1-2	.
CASSQDPGGGRYSYNEQFF	TGCGCCAGCAGCCAAGACCCCGGGGGCGGGAGGTACTCCTACAATGAGCAGTTCTTC	TRBD2	TRBV4-1	TRBJ2-1	.
CASSLGQGYSYGYTF	TGTGCCAGCAGCTTGGGCCAGGGGTACTCCTATGGCTACACCTTC	.	TRBV5-5	TRBJ1-2	.
CASSPLGVATDTQYF	TGTGCCAGCAGCCCTCTGGGAGTGGCCACAGATACGCAGTATTTT	.	TRBV14	TRBJ2-3	.
CASSADMREETQYF	TGTGCCAGCAGCGCCGACATGCGAGAAGAGACCCAGTACTTC	.	TRBV9	TRBJ2-5	.
CASSPQGTEAFF	TGTGCCAGCAGCCCTCAGGGAACTGAAGCTTTCTTT	.	TRBV12-3/TRBV12-4	TRBJ1-1	.
CASSERTAYEQYF	TGTGCCAGCAGTGAACGGACAGCCTACGAGCAGTACTTC	.	TRBV25-1	TRBJ2-7	.
CASSSPGTGAYEQYF	TGTGCCAGCAGTTCCCCAGGGACAGGTGCCTACGAGCAGTACTTC	TRBD1	TRBV6-5	TRBJ2-7	.